These T cell receptor beta chains were read from a single sample in a study of blood T cell repertoires in COVID-19. TCRdb keeps only in-frame clones here, not all; method: immunoSEQ multiplex PCR. This sample yields approximately 78,000 clones, of which less than 90% are seen a single time; roughly 20% belongs to the top ten. Sequences were obtained from peripheral blood. The receptors here all came from an elderly woman with acute or convalescent COVID-19. Both conserved end residues are part of each CDR3. A D gene is named only where the DNA matches it firmly. Expanded clones get a size class; other rows say once, few or many, or leave the size out.

TRBJ2-1,TRBD2,TRBV7-8,-,TGTGCCAGCAGCTTAAGGACTAGCCTTGGGAATTACAATGAGCAGTTCTTC,CASSLRTSLGNYNEQFF
TRBJ2-5,TRBD1,TRBV6-5,-,TGTGCCAGCAGTTACTCGGGACAGAGCCAAGAGACCCAGTACTTC,CASSYSGQSQETQYF
TRBJ1-4,TRBD1,TRBV11-3,-,TGTGCCAGCAGCTTAGAAGGGGGCGCGGGTGAAAAACTGTTTTTT,CASSLEGGAGEKLFF
TRBJ1-1,TRBD1,TRBV29-1,-,TGCAGCGCCCGGACAGGGGGCGGCACTGAAGCTTTCTTT,CSARTGGGTEAFF
TRBJ1-1,-,TRBV27,-,TGTGCCAGCAACCTACGGTCGAACACTGAAGCTTTCTTT,CASNLRSNTEAFF
TRBJ1-5,-,TRBV5-1,medium-sized,TGCGCCAGCAGCTTAGGACAGCAAAATCAGCCCCAGCATTTT,CASSLGQQNQPQHF
TRBJ1-4,-,TRBV2,-,TGTGCCAGCAGACGACAGAGTGCAACTAATGAAAAACTGTTTTTT,CASRRQSATNEKLFF
TRBJ1-1,TRBD1,TRBV19,once,TGTGCCAGTATCCCACAGGGGGTGAACACTGAAGCTTTCTTT,CASIPQGVNTEAFF
TRBJ1-1,TRBD1,TRBV5-1,-,TGCGCCAGCAGCTTGGGAAGGGGGCGAAACACTGAAGCTTTCTTT,CASSLGRGRNTEAFF
TRBJ2-1,TRBD1,TRBV6-5,-,TGTGCCAGCAGTTCCCCGGGACAGGAGCAGTTCTTC,CASSSPGQEQFF
TRBJ2-7,-,TRBV6-2/TRBV6-3,-,TGTGCCAGCAGTTACGGTCAGGGTCTATCCTACGAGCAGTACTTC,CASSYGQGLSYEQYF
TRBJ2-5,TRBD2,TRBV4-2,-,TGTGCCAGCAGCCAAAATAGCGGGGGGGCCGGAGAGACCCAGTACTTC,CASSQNSGGAGETQYF
TRBJ2-3,TRBD2,TRBV29-1,-,TGCAGCGTCGGACTAGCGGGAAAGCCAGATACGCAGTATTTT,CSVGLAGKPDTQYF
TRBJ2-7,TRBD2,TRBV6-5,few,TGTGCCAGCAGGGGACTAGCGCTTACCTACGAGCAGTACTTC,CASRGLALTYEQYF
TRBJ1-2,TRBD1,TRBV18,-,TGTGCCAGCTCACCGGGACAGGGGCTTGACTATGGCTACACCTTC,CASSPGQGLDYGYTF
TRBJ2-7,TRBD1,TRBV7-3,few,TGTGCCAGCAGCCTCTCCGGGACAGGGGGCTACGAGCAGTACTTC,CASSLSGTGGYEQYF
TRBJ1-1,-,TRBV20-1,-,TGCAGTGCTAGAGATCAGACTGAAGCTTTCTTT,CSARDQTEAFF
TRBJ1-2,TRBD1,TRBV13,once,TGTGCCAGCAGCCAGAGACAGGGGAGATATGGCTACACCTTC,CASSQRQGRYGYTF
TRBJ2-7,-,TRBV27,-,TGTGCCAGCAGCTCCCGTGGGGACTTAACCTACGAGCAGTACTTC,CASSSRGDLTYEQYF
TRBJ2-3,TRBD2,TRBV11-3,once,TGTGCCAGCAGCCTCACTGGGAGGGCCTTCGCAGATACGCAGTATTTT,CASSLTGRAFADTQYF
TRBJ2-1,-,TRBV15,-,TGTGCCACCAGCTCCCGACCGGGACTGAGTATCGGGCAGTTCTTC,CATSSRPGLSIGQFF
TRBJ2-1,TRBD2,TRBV14,-,TGTGCCAGCAGCCTTGGACTAGCGGGGCTTGAGCAGTTCTTC,CASSLGLAGLEQFF
TRBJ2-5,TRBD1,TRBV7-2,-,TGTGCCAGCAGCCGCGCGGTCAGGGGGTCAGGGGAATACCCAGAGACCCAGTACTTC,CASSRAVRGSGEYPETQYF
TRBJ1-5,-,TRBV11-2,-,TGTGCCAGCAGCTTAGAAGGGAGTCAGCCCCAGCATTTT,CASSLEGSQPQHF
TRBJ2-3,-,TRBV6-4,few,TGTGCCAGCAGCATGGCGGGGGCTCTCACAGATACGCAGTATTTT,CASSMAGALTDTQYF
TRBJ1-3,-,TRBV19,once,TGTGCAGCCCGGGACACGCTCATCTCTGGAAACACCATATATTTT,CAARDTLISGNTIYF
TRBJ2-7,-,TRBV5-4,-,TGTGCCAGCAGCCTTGTACAGGATGAGTACGAGCAGTACTTC,CASSLVQDEYEQYF
TRBJ2-2,TRBD1,TRBV5-1,once,TGCGCCAGCAGCTTGGACAGGGGTCCCACCGGGGAGCTGTTTTTT,CASSLDRGPTGELFF
TRBJ1-1,-,TRBV11-2,few,TGTGCCAGCAGCTTATCGACAGAGGAAGCTTTCTTT,CASSLSTEEAFF
TRBJ1-3,TRBD1,TRBV4-1,-,TGCGCCAGCAGCCAAGGGCCCGGGACAGGAGCTGGAAACACCATATATTTT,CASSQGPGTGAGNTIYF
TRBJ1-2,-,TRBV9,-,TGTGCCAGCAGCGTAGTCGAGCAGGGTAGTATTGCTAACTATGGCTACACCTTC,CASSVVEQGSIANYGYTF
TRBJ2-3,TRBD1,TRBV5-1,-,TGCGCCAGCAGCCCAGGGACAGGGGGCGGTGATACGCAGTATTTT,CASSPGTGGGDTQYF
TRBJ1-1,-,TRBV19,-,TGTGCCAGTTCCCACAGGACCGCGAGAGGCCCTGAAGCTTTCTTT,CASSHRTARGPEAFF
TRBJ2-2,TRBD1,TRBV25-1,few,TGTGCCAGCGGGTACCGGGACAGTCGTAGTGGGACCGGGGAGCTGTTTTTT,CASGYRDSRSGTGELFF
TRBJ1-2,-,TRBV5-8,-,TGTGCCAGCAGCTTTACAGGGATTTATGGCTACACCTTC,CASSFTGIYGYTF
TRBJ2-7,-,TRBV15,-,TGTGCCACCAGGGAGACTCCTTCCTACGAGCAGTACTTC,CATRETPSYEQYF
TRBJ1-2,-,TRBV5-4,-,TGTGCCAGCAGCTCTTCGGGGGGTGGCACCTTC,CASSSSGGGTF
TRBJ1-2,-,TRBV27,-,TGTGCCAGCAGCCTTCTAGAGGTACGGAACTATGGCTACACCTTC,CASSLLEVRNYGYTF
TRBJ1-6,-,TRBV6-5,once,TGTGCCAGCAGGGGCAGGGGAATTAATTCACCCCTCCACTTT,CASRGRGINSPLHF
TRBJ1-1,-,TRBV3-1/TRBV3-2,-,TGTGCCAGCAGCGATAGAGGTGAAGCTTTCTTT,CASSDRGEAFF
TRBJ2-7,-,TRBV6-5,-,TGTGCCAGCAAGAGGGAGCATTCGTTCTACGAGCAGTACTTC,CASKREHSFYEQYF
TRBJ1-2,-,TRBV7-9,few,TGTGCCAGCAGCGCCGTGGGGGGTTCTGGCGCCGTGGGTGGCTACACCTTC,CASSAVGGSGAVGGYTF
TRBJ1-2,TRBD1,TRBV19,-,TGTGCCATCTCTAAAGGGGGCGGCGGCTACACCTTC,CAISKGGGGYTF
TRBJ1-1,TRBD1,TRBV18,once,TGTGCCAGCTCACCGGGGACAGGGGAGGCCACTGAAGCTTTCTTT,CASSPGTGEATEAFF
TRBJ1-4,TRBD1,TRBV5-1,-,TGCGCCAGCAGCTTACAGGGACAGTGGGGCGAAAAACTGTTTTTT,CASSLQGQWGEKLFF
TRBJ1-1,-,TRBV30,-,TGTGCCTGGAGTAGGGAGGGAGTGGGGGCTGAAGCTTTCTTT,CAWSREGVGAEAFF
TRBJ2-3,TRBD2,TRBV11-2,once,TGTGCCAGCAGCTTAGGACTAGCGGGAGGTATGGCAGATACGCAGTATTTT,CASSLGLAGGMADTQYF
TRBJ2-1,TRBD2,TRBV19,few,TGTGCCAGTAGTAGTGAGGGCGGGAGCGTAAATGAGCAGTTCTTC,CASSSEGGSVNEQFF
TRBJ1-1,-,TRBV30,once,TGTGCCTGGAGCCAGGGGTTCACTGAAGCTTTCTTT,CAWSQGFTEAFF
TRBJ1-2,-,TRBV5-6,-,TGTGCCAGCAGCTTGGGGGGGCTCTATGGCTACACCTTC,CASSLGGLYGYTF
TRBJ2-3,TRBD1,TRBV11-2,-,TGTGCCAGCAGCTTTAGGTTACAGGGGACAGATACGCAGTATTTT,CASSFRLQGTDTQYF
TRBJ2-1,-,TRBV15,-,TGTGCCACCAGCAGAGATCTCGGAGACGAGCAGTTCTTC,CATSRDLGDEQFF
TRBJ1-1,TRBD1,TRBV5-1,once,TGCGCCAGCAGCTTAGCGGGGACAGGGAACACTGAAGCTTTCTTT,CASSLAGTGNTEAFF
TRBJ1-1,-,TRBV7-9,-,TGTGCCAGCAGCTTCACACCCAACACTGAAGCTTTCTTT,CASSFTPNTEAFF
TRBJ1-1,TRBD1,TRBV19,-,TGTGCCAGTAGTATAACAGGGGCGAACACTGAAGCTTTCTTT,CASSITGANTEAFF
TRBJ1-4,-,TRBV13,-,TGTGCCAGCAGCATGCAACACAGGGCCCTTAATGAAAAACTGTTTTTT,CASSMQHRALNEKLFF
TRBJ1-2,-,TRBV29-1,-,TGCAGCGCCGGGGGGGCAGATTTCTATGGCTACACCTTC,CSAGGADFYGYTF
TRBJ2-5,TRBD2,TRBV9,-,TGTGCCAGCAGCGTAGGACTAGCGGGGTCCCAAGAGACCCAGTACTTC,CASSVGLAGSQETQYF